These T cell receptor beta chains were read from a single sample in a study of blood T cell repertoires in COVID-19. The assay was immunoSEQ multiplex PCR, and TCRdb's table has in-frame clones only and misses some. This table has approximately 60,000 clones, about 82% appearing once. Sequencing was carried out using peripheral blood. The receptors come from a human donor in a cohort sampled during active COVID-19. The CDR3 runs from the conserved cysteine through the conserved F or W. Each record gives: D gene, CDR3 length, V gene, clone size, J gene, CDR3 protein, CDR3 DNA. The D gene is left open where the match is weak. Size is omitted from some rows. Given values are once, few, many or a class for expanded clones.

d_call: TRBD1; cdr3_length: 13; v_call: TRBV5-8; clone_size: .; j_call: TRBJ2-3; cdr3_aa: CASSRTGKDTQYF; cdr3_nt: TGTGCCAGCAGCCGGACAGGGAAAGATACGCAGTATTTT
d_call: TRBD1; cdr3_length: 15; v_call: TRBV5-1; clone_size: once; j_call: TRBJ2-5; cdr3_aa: CASSLTGTGQETQYF; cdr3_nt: TGCGCCAGCAGCCTCACCGGGACAGGGCAGGAGACCCAGTACTTC
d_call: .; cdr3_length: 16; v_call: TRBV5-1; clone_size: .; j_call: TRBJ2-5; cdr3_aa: CASSLTGNPLQETQYF; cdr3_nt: TGCGCCAGCAGCTTGACAGGGAACCCGTTACAAGAGACCCAGTACTTC
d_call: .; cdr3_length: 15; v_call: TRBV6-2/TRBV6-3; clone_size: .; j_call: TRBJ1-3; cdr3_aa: CASSGQRISGNTIYF; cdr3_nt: TGTGCCAGCAGCGGACAGCGTATCTCTGGAAACACCATATATTTT
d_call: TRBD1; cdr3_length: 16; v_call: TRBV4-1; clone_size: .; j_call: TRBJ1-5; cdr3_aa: CASSQGDRGPNQPQHF; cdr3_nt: TGCGCCAGCAGCCAAGGGGACAGGGGGCCCAATCAGCCCCAGCATTTT
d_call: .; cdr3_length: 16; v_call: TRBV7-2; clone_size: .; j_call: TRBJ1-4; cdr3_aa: CASSSQAGRWNEKLFF; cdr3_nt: TGTGCCAGCAGCTCCCAGGCAGGAAGGTGGAATGAAAAACTGTTTTTT
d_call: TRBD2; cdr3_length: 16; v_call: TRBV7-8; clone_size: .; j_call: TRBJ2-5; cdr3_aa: CASNLVSGGARETQYF; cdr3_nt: TGTGCCAGCAACCTCGTTAGCGGGGGGGCCAGGGAGACCCAGTACTTC
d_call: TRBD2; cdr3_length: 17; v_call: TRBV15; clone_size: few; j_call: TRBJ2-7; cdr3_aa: CATSRDVTSGGAGEQYF; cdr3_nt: TGTGCCACCAGCAGAGATGTGACTAGCGGGGGGGCCGGCGAGCAGTACTTC
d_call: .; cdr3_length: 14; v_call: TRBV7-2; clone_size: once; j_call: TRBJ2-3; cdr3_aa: CASTRNGRADTQYF; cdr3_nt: TGTGCCAGCACCCGTAATGGGCGCGCAGATACGCAGTATTTT
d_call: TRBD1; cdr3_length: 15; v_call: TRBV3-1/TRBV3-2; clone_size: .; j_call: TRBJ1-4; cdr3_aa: CASSQGYRGGEKLFF; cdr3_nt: TGTGCCAGCAGCCAAGGTTACAGGGGGGGCGAAAAACTGTTTTTT
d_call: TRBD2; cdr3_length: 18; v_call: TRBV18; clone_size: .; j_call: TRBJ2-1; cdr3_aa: CASSPPSGLAGGNNEQFF; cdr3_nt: TGTGCCAGCTCACCCCCCTCCGGACTAGCGGGGGGGAACAATGAGCAGTTCTTC